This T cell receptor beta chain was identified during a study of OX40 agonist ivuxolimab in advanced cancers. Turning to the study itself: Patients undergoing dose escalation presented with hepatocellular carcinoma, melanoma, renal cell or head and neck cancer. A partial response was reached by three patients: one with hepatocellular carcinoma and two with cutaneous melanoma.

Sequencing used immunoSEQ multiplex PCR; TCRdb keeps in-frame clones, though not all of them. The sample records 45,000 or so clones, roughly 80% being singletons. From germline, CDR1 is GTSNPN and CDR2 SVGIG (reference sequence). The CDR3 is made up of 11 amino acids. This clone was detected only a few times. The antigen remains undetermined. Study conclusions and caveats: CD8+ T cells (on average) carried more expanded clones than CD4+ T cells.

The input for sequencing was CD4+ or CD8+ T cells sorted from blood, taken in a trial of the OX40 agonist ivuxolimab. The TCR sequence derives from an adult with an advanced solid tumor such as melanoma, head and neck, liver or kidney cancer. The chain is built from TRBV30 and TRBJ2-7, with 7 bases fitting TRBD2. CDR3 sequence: CAEQRGYEQYF. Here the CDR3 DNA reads TGTGCTGAACAGCGGGGTTACGAGCAGTACTTC.